Reported below is one TCR beta chain. Its antigen remains unknown. Unique molecular identifiers featured in each of the TCR beta cDNA libraries. TCRdb passed the PCR reads through MiXCR, listing each CDR3 protein once. The sample contains more than 350,000 distinct CDR3 sequences, approximately 42% of which appear only once. This entry comes from a study of post-analysis software for immune sequencing data. Study findings and constraints: Compared against controls, patients with multiple sclerosis displayed significantly lower normalized Chao1 diversity. In patients, TRBV5-6, TRBV5-1 and TRBV20-1 belonged to five or six TRBV segments found more frequently than in controls.

CDR1 ENHRY and CDR2 SYGVKD come from the germline V gene. V gave up 4 bases and J gave up 1 base; unmatched junction bases: 17. CDR3 length: 20 residues. The specimen sequenced was blood. The J gene is TRBJ1-5, the V gene TRBV10-3; 9 nucleotides line up with TRBD1. This TCR came from a girl aged 2 to 9 with multiple sclerosis. CDR3 loop: CAISGSRDRVIRGSNQPQHF. In nucleotides, the CDR3 is TGTGCCATCAGTGGGTCCCGGGACAGGGTAATAAGGGGAAGCAATCAGCCCCAGCATTTT.